This TCR beta chain was documented in a study of monozygotic twins with inflammatory bowel disease. Each CDR3 protein gets one entry in TCRdb, which reprocessed the 5' RACE reads and gives no DNA. This listing includes more than 300,000 distinct CDR3 sequences. The germline gives CDR1 SGDLS, CDR2 YYNGEE. This CDR3 has 14 residues. The TCR sequence derives from a human donor with ulcerative colitis or Crohn's disease, or a healthy co-twin of an affected twin (not recorded which). The genes are TRBV9 and TRBJ2-7. The sample consisted of blood. CDR3 amino acids: CASSVGSGTYEQYF.